The 32 T cell receptor beta chains in this list originate from one sample, sequenced in a study of cytomegalovirus exposure and HLA in healthy donors. The PCR made use of 60 Vbeta and 13 Jbeta primers. Produced via immunoSEQ multiplex PCR; TCRdb's table is partial and in-frame only. The sample lists approximately 290,000 clones; 75% to 90% were seen once. Sequenced sample: PBMCs. These receptors originate from a girl aged 2 to 10 in good health and CMV-seronegative.

V usage is TRBV7-9 and J usage is TRBJ1-1, with a weak D call TRBD1 (6 bases). The CDR3 covers 14 residues. V was clipped by 5 bases and J by 2 bases, with 12 bases between them. Per the germline V gene, CDR1 is SEHNR and CDR2 is FQNEAQ (reference sequence). CDR3 amino acids: CASSNRDTNTEAFF. The CDR3 nucleotides read TGTGCCAGCAGCAACAGGGACACCAACACTGAAGCTTTCTTT.

CDR3 region: CASSLTVTEAFF. The CDR3 DNA reads TGTGCCAGCAGTCTAACAGTGACTGAAGCTTTCTTT. V usage is TRBV5-6 and J usage is TRBJ1-1, with D unresolved. This CDR3 is built from 12 residues. Trimming left V 5 bases short and J 5 bases short, with 10 bases between. CDR1 is SGHDT and CDR2 is YYEEEE in the germline V gene.

This chain uses TRBV7-2 with TRBJ1-1, with D unclear. Germline V gene lookup returns CDR1 SGHTA and CDR2 FQGNSA. The CDR3 sequence is 13 residues long. V shed 4 bases and J shed 0 bases, with 6 bases lying between them. The CDR3 spells CASSSQLNTEAFF. Here the CDR3 DNA reads TGTGCCAGCAGCTCCCAATTGAACACTGAAGCTTTCTTT.

The chain has TRBV28 and TRBJ2-7; 13 bases align to TRBD2. Per germline, CDR1 MDHEN and CDR2 SYDVKM. Trimming took 6 bases from V and 2 from J; bases not matched to a gene: 7. The CDR3 has 16 residues. The CDR3 nucleotides read TGTGCCAGCAGCCACGGACTAGCGGGAGAAGCCTACGAGCAGTACTTC. This gives the protein CASSHGLAGEAYEQYF.

The V call is TRBV30, the J call TRBJ1-1; tentatively, D is TRBD1 (6 bases). The CDR3 is 14 residues long. V was clipped by 0 bases and J by 1 base, with 9 bases between them. The germline gives CDR1 GTSNPN, CDR2 SVGIG (reference sequence). In nucleotides, the CDR3 is TGTGCCTGGAGTGTAAACAGGGCGAACACTGAAGCTTTCTTT. Translation gives CAWSVNRANTEAFF.

The rearrangement uses TRBV27 and TRBJ2-2; 7 positions agree with TRBD2. Trimming cost V 3 bases and J 3 bases; bases outside gene matches: 16. The CDR3 consists of 19 residues. Per the germline V gene, CDR1 is MNHEY and CDR2 is SMNVEV (reference sequence). The CDR3 DNA follows: TGTGCCAGCAGTTTGATTAAATCGGGAGGAAGCGGTTACACCGGGGAGCTGTTTTTT. It yields the protein CASSLIKSGGSGYTGELFF.

A word on this clone: At one boundary the junction diverges from the germline segment, which might be a read error. The V and J genes are TRBV7-9 and TRBJ1-3; the D gene is possibly TRBD1 (6 bases). CDR1 and CDR2 from the germline V gene are SEHNR and FQNEAQ (reference sequence). The CDR3 is 16 amino acids. The CDR3 sequence: CSSSPGGASSGNTIYF. CDR3 in DNA: TGTTCCAGCAGCCCGGGGGGGGCTAGCTCTGGAAACACCATATATTTT.

The chain employs TRBV9 and TRBJ2-5; 9 bases agree with TRBD1. V dropped 2 bases and J dropped 5; count of bases not matched to a gene: 4. Looked up from germline, CDR1 is SGDLS and CDR2 is YYNGEE. The CDR3 has 14 residues. DNA of the CDR3: TGTGCCAGCAGCGTGGGACAGGGCGATGAGACCCAGTACTTC. This sequence encodes CASSVGQGDETQYF.

CDR3 protein: CASSLDRTSGNEQFF. CDR3 coding DNA: TGTGCCAGCAGCCTAGATCGGACTAGCGGCAATGAGCAGTTCTTC. The gene calls are TRBV28 and TRBJ2-1; 10 nucleotides align to TRBD2. The CDR3 has 15 amino acids. With 6 bases clipped from V and 6 bases from J, the junction kept 8 bases outside the gene matches. The V gene's germline CDR1 is MDHEN and CDR2 SYDVKM. The full variable domain, rest sourced from reference TRBV28 and TRBJ2-1, is DVKVTQSSRYLVKRTGEKVFLECVQDMDHENMFWYRQDPGLGLRLIYFSYDVKMKEKGDIPEGYSVSREKKERFSLILESASTNQTSMYLCASSLDRTSGNEQFFGPGTRLTVL.

Only one count was recorded for this clone. The V gene is TRBV25-1, the J gene TRBJ1-5, with 9 bases aligning to TRBD1. Germline V gene lookup returns CDR1 MGHDK and CDR2 SYGVNS. This CDR3 has 16 amino acids. Germline trimming cut 5 bases from V and 1 base from J; bases unmatched to any gene: 6. CDR3 DNA sequence: TGTGCCAGCAGTTCACGGACAGGGGCCAGCAATCAGCCCCAGCATTTT. This sequence encodes CASSSRTGASNQPQHF.

This CDR3 is CASSLWSGASYNEQFF. In DNA, the CDR3 is TGTGCCAGTAGTCTTTGGAGCGGGGCCTCCTACAATGAGCAGTTCTTC. The V and J genes are TRBV19 and TRBJ2-1; TRBD2 matches 7 bases. Germline V gene sequence: CDR1 LNHDA, CDR2 SQIVND (reference sequence). This CDR3 region has 16 residues. The ends lost 5 bases at V and 0 bases at J; junction bases unmatched: 7. The whole variable domain, filled in from reference TRBV19 and TRBJ2-1, reads DGGITQSPKYLFRKEGQNVTLSCEQNLNHDAMYWYRQDPGQGLRLIYYSQIVNDFQKGDIAEGYSVSREKKESFPLTVTSAQKNPTAFYLCASSLWSGASYNEQFFGPGTRLTVL.

The gene calls are TRBV5-6 and TRBJ1-2, with a weak D call TRBD1 (6 bases). Trimming left V 5 bases short and J 4 bases short, with 15 bases between. The CDR3 has 14 amino acids. Germline loops: CDR1 SGHDT, CDR2 YYEEEE. CDR3 in amino acids: CASRGDTAIYGYTF. Here the CDR3 DNA reads TGTGCCAGCAGGGGGGACACGGCCATCTATGGCTACACCTTC.

This rearrangement joins TRBV27 to TRBJ1-1; 9 bases line up with TRBD1. The CDR3 spans 15 residues. V lost 7 bases to trimming and J lost 5 bases; unmatched junction nucleotides: 11. Germline V gives CDR1 MNHEY, CDR2 SMNVEV (reference sequence). DNA of the CDR3: TGTGCCAGCAAAATAAAAGGGGACAGGGAAACTGAAGCTTTCTTT. Its translation: CASKIKGDRETEAFF.

V and J are TRBV4-2 and TRBJ2-5, with D possibly TRBD2 on 5 matching bases. V lost 1 base and J lost 3, with 12 bases in between. The CDR3 is 15 amino acids. CDR1 and CDR2 (germline): LGHNA, YNFKEQ. CDR3 loop: CASSQVTSGEETQYF. The CDR3 bases are TGTGCCAGCAGCCAAGTAACCAGCGGAGAAGAGACCCAGTACTTC.

The chain couples TRBV4-1 to TRBJ2-7, with 8 bases that match TRBD2. V lost 0 bases and J lost 3; bases outside the gene matches: 7. This CDR3 is 16 amino acids long. The germline gives CDR1 MGHRA, CDR2 YSYEKL. The CDR3 DNA reads TGCGCCAGCAGCCAAGAGCCTAGCGGGTCCGTCTACGAGCAGTACTTC. The encoded protein is CASSQEPSGSVYEQYF.

J is TRBJ1-6 and V is TRBV6-6; 7 positions agree with TRBD1. V was clipped by 2 bases and J by 8 bases; unmatched bases: 3. The germline gives CDR1 MNHNY, CDR2 SVGAGI (reference sequence). This CDR3 comprises 14 residues. CDR3 sequence reads: CASSYGQGDSPLHF. In DNA, the CDR3 is TGTGCCAGCAGTTACGGGCAGGGGGATTCACCCCTCCACTTT.

The sample holds a few counts of this clone. V is TRBV6-6 and J is TRBJ1-1; D gene uncertain. Trimming shortened V by 6 bases and J by 0 bases, and 11 bases separated the two germline ends. CDR3 length: 14 residues. Per the germline V gene, CDR1 is MNHNY and CDR2 is SVGAGI (reference sequence). The CDR3 sequence is CASRTERLNTEAFF. The CDR3 DNA reads as TGTGCCAGCAGGACGGAGAGACTGAACACTGAAGCTTTCTTT.

This clone has a handful of counts. The chain employs TRBV2 and TRBJ2-2, with a tentative D call TRBD2 (6 bases). Trimming cost V 1 base and J 2 bases, with 14 bases left between them. The CDR3 spans 17 residues. The germline gives CDR1 SNHLY, CDR2 FYNNEI. The CDR3 sequence: CASSEEIFGTNTGELFF. CDR3 DNA sequence: TGTGCCAGCAGTGAAGAGATTTTTGGGACTAACACCGGGGAGCTGTTTTTT.

This chain links TRBV5-5 with TRBJ1-5; TRBD1 might be the D (6 bases). The ends were cut back, 0 bases at V and 4 bases at J, with 11 bases in the middle. The CDR3 sequence is 15 residues long. Germline CDR1 reads SGHKS; CDR2 reads YYEKEE (reference sequence). CDR3 in DNA: TGTGCCAGCAGCTTGGGCCGGACAGCAAATCAGCCCCAGCATTTT. This sequence encodes CASSLGRTANQPQHF.

The rearrangement uses TRBV25-1 and TRBJ2-7; TRBD2 matches at 8 bases. The germline V gene encodes CDR1 MGHDK and CDR2 SYGVNS. The CDR3 spans 13 residues. The junction had 3 bases not matched to a gene; V was cut back by 8 bases and J by 0 bases. The CDR3 coding sequence is TGTGCCAGCCTAGCGGGTGACTCCTACGAGCAGTACTTC. As protein: CASLAGDSYEQYF.

The rearrangement links TRBV7-2 to TRBJ2-5; D is unresolved. Trimming removed 5 bases at V and 4 bases at J, with 11 bases between. This CDR3 is 13 amino acids long. Germline values: CDR1 SGHTA, CDR2 FQGNSA. CDR3 coding DNA: TGTGCCAGCAGCCGTATCATGCGAGAGACCCAGTACTTC. Its translation is CASSRIMRETQYF.

This clone was found once. The rearrangement links TRBV9 to TRBJ2-3; TRBD1 matches at 9 bases. Germline V gene data show CDR1 as SGDLS and CDR2 as YYNGEE. This CDR3 has 16 residues. Unmatched junction bases numbered 5, after V lost 0 bases and J lost 3 bases. CDR3 loop: CASSVDPGQGTDTQYF. The DNA of the CDR3 is TGTGCCAGCAGCGTAGACCCGGGACAGGGAACAGATACGCAGTATTTT.

The J gene is TRBJ2-1, the V gene TRBV7-2; 9 bases fit TRBD2. The trim removed 6 bases at V and 5 bases at J, leaving 8 bases unmatched. The CDR3 is 15 residues long. Germline V gives CDR1 SGHTA, CDR2 FQGNSA. The CDR3, as DNA: TGTGCCAGCAGGATTAGCGGGAGCGGGGACAATGAGCAGTTCTTC. It yields the protein CASRISGSGDNEQFF.

J is TRBJ1-2 and V is TRBV30; 11 positions match TRBD1. This CDR3 is built from 14 residues. Trimming at V came to 8 bases and at J to 6 bases, leaving 11 bases not matched to a gene. Looked up from germline, CDR1 is GTSNPN and CDR2 is SVGIG (reference sequence). The CDR3 reads CAGNEGQGADGYTF. CDR3 bases: TGTGCCGGAAATGAAGGACAGGGGGCCGATGGCTACACCTTC.

DNA for the CDR3: TGTGCCAGTAGTATCACAGGGGGGGGGCCCCAGCATTTT. Amino acids: CASSITGGGPQHF. The chain carries TRBV19 and TRBJ1-5, with 8 bases identical to TRBD1. The CDR3 spans 13 residues. Germline CDR1 is LNHDA and CDR2 is SQIVND (reference sequence). The J segment lost 9 bases and the V segment lost 3 bases, leaving 4 bases of the junction unmatched.

Only a few counts were recorded for this clone. The genes are TRBV7-3 and TRBJ2-1; TRBD2 agrees at 7 bases. The CDR3 sequence is 15 residues long. Germline loops: CDR1 SGHTA, CDR2 FQGTGA. The V gene end was trimmed by 5 bases and the J gene end by 5 bases; junction bases not matched to a gene: 9. In DNA, the CDR3 is TGTGCCAGCAGCACGAGGGGCGGGAGTGACAATGAGCAGTTCTTC. Translating gives CASSTRGGSDNEQFF.

This chain uses TRBV7-8 with TRBJ1-2; D is possibly TRBD1 (6 bases). The CDR3 has 15 amino acids. Per the germline V gene, CDR1 is SGHVS and CDR2 is FQNEAQ. The V and J ends lost 1 base and 4 bases respectively, with 13 bases between them. The CDR3 is CASSLGTTGTYGYTF. CDR3 bases: TGTGCCAGCAGCTTAGGCACAACAGGGACCTATGGCTACACCTTC. Full variable domain (rest looked up from reference TRBV7-8 and TRBJ1-2): GAGVSQSPRYKVAKRGQDVALRCDPISGHVSLFWYQQALGQGPEFLTYFQNEAQLDKSGLPSDRFFAERPEGSVSTLKIQRTQQEDSAVYLCASSLGTTGTYGYTFGSGTRLTVV.

The chain links TRBV11-2 to TRBJ2-7; D uncertain. Germline V gene data show CDR1 as SGHAT and CDR2 as FQNNGV. This CDR3 spans 15 amino acids. The germline V and J ends were trimmed by 1 base and 2 bases, with 12 bases remaining between them. In DNA form, the CDR3 reads TGTGCCAGCAGCTTAGTTCTGGCCATTCCCTACGAGCAGTACTTC. It encodes CASSLVLAIPYEQYF.

The rearrangement uses TRBV18 and TRBJ1-6, with a weak D call TRBD1 (5 bases). Trimming shortened V by 2 bases and J by 6 bases, and 8 bases separated the two germline ends. Germline V gives CDR1 KGHSH, CDR2 LQKENI. The CDR3 length is 14 residues. CDR3 nucleotide sequence: TGTGCCAGCTCACCAGACAGACCTAATTCACCCCTCCACTTT. It encodes CASSPDRPNSPLHF.

The chain couples TRBV11-2 to TRBJ2-7; the D gene is possibly TRBD2 (6 bases). Between the trimmed V and J ends, which lost 6 bases and 3 bases, there was a span of 9 bases. Germline V lookup: CDR1 SGHAT, CDR2 FQNNGV. The CDR3 spans 12 residues. The CDR3 protein is CASRAGLYEQYF. CDR3 sequence (DNA): TGTGCCAGCAGGGCGGGACTCTACGAGCAGTACTTC.

The V and J genes are TRBV21-1 and TRBJ1-2; TRBD1, as called in the table, went unchecked against the DNA. TRBV21-1 is given as a pseudogene. The length of the CDR3 is 20 residues. The CDR3 sequence is CASSKDPYWKPGTGGCGYTF. In DNA, the CDR3 is TGTGCCAGCAGCAAAGATCCATACTGGAAACCCGGGACAGGGGGTTGCGGCTACACCTTC.

The genes are TRBV7-9 and TRBJ2-3; possible D gene TRBD2, 5 bases. Trimming removed 2 bases at V and 7 bases at J, with 19 bases between. Germline CDR1 SEHNR, CDR2 FQNEAQ (reference sequence). This CDR3 has 16 amino acids. The CDR3 sequence: CASSLIGSPLDYTQYF. For the CDR3, the DNA is TGTGCCAGCAGCTTAATTGGGAGTCCGTTGGATTATACGCAGTATTTT.